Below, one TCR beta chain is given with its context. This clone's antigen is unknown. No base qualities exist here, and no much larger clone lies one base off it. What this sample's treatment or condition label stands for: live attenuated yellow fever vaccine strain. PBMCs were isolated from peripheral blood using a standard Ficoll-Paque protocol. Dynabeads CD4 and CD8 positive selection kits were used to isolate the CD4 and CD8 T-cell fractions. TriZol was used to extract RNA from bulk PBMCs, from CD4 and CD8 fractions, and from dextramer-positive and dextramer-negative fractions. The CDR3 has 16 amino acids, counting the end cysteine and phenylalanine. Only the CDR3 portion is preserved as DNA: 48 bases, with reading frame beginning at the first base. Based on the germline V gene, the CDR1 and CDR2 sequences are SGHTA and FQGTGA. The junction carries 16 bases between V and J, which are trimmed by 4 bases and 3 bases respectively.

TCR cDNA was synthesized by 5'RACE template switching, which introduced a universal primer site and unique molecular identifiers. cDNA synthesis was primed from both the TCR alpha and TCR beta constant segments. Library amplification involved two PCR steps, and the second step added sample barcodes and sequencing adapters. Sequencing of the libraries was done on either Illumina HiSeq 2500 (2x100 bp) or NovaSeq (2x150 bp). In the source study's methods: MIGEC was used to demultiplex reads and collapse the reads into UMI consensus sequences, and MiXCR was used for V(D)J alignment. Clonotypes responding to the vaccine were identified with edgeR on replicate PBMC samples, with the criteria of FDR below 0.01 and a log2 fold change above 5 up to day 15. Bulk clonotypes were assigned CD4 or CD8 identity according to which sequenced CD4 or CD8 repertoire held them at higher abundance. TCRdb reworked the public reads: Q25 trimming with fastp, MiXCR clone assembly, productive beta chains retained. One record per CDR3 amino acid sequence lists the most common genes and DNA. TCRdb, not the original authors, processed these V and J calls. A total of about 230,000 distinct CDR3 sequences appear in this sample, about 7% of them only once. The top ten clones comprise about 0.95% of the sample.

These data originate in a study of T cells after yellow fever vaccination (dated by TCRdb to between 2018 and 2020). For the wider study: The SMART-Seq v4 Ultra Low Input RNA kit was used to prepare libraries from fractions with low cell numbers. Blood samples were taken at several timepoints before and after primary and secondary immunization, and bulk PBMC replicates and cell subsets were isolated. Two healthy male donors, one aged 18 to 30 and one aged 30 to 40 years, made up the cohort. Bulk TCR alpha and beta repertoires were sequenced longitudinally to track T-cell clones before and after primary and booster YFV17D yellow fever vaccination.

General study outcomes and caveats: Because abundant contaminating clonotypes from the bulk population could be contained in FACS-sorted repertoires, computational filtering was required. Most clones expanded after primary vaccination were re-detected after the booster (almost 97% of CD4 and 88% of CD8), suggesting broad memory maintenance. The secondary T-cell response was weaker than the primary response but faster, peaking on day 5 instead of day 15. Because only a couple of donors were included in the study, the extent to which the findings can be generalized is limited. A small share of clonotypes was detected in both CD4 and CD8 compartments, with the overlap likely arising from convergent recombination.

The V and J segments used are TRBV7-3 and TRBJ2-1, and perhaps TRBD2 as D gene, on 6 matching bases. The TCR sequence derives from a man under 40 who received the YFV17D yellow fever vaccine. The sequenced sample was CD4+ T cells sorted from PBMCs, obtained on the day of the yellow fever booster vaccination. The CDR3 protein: CASSSATGVLYNEQFF. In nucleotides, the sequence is TGTGCCAGCAGCTCAGCGACGGGGGTCCTCTACAATGAGCAGTTCTTC.